Listed below are T cell receptor beta chains from one sample, sequenced in a study of blood T cell repertoires in COVID-19. Sequencing was performed with immunoSEQ multiplex PCR; in TCRdb, only in-frame clones are kept and a portion is missing. The sample lists about 370,000 clones, approximately 90% occurring once. Sequencing used PBMCs or T cells enriched from blood (not recorded which). These receptors were obtained from a woman aged 35 to 49 who had been exposed to COVID-19. CDR3s include the opening cysteine and the closing phenylalanine or tryptophan. D genes are given only for firm matches. Some rows have no size entry. The others give once, few or many, or a class for an expanded clone.

D gene | clone size | J gene | V gene | CDR3 protein | CDR3 DNA
- | - | TRBJ2-7 | TRBV5-4 | CASSLAGGGLDYEQYF | TGTGCCAGCAGCTTGGCCGGCGGTGGTTTGGACTACGAGCAGTACTTC
TRBD1 | few | TRBJ2-3 | TRBV4-1 | CASSPWGKGASDTQYF | TGCGCCAGCAGCCCTTGGGGAAAGGGGGCATCAGATACGCAGTATTTT
- | - | TRBJ2-2 | TRBV15 | CATSRDHAGFNTGELFF | TGTGCCACCAGCAGAGATCACGCAGGGTTCAACACCGGGGAGCTGTTTTTT
- | - | TRBJ1-5 | TRBV30 | CAWSTSRGQPQHF | TGTGCCTGGAGTACCTCCAGGGGACAGCCCCAGCATTTT
TRBD1 | - | TRBJ1-6 | TRBV5-8 | CASSSTGVRNSPLHF | TGTGCCAGCAGCTCTACAGGGGTGAGAAATTCACCCCTCCACTTT
- | - | TRBJ2-3 | TRBV2 | CASRDYTDTQYF | TGTGCCAGCAGGGACTACACAGATACGCAGTATTTT
TRBD1 | - | TRBJ1-2 | TRBV7-9 | CASSWGQVNYGYTF | TGTGCCAGCAGCTGGGGACAGGTTAACTATGGCTACACCTTC
TRBD2 | - | TRBJ2-3 | TRBV10-1 | CATREAATDTQYF | TGCGCCACCCGGGAGGCAGCCACAGATACGCAGTATTTT
- | - | TRBJ1-1 | TRBV6-5 | CASRQQQGMNTEAFF | TGTGCCAGCAGACAACAACAGGGAATGAACACTGAAGCTTTCTTT
- | - | TRBJ2-1 | TRBV30 | CAWSVWAGMGNEQFF | TGTGCCTGGAGTGTCTGGGCGGGGATGGGGAATGAGCAGTTCTTC
TRBD1 | - | TRBJ2-1 | TRBV7-2 | CASSFSEGGNQFF | TGTGCCAGCAGCTTCTCGGAAGGGGGCAATCAGTTCTTC
TRBD1 | - | TRBJ1-4 | TRBV24-1 | CATSALTGGKEKLFF | TGTGCCACCAGTGCCCTGACAGGGGGCAAGGAAAAACTGTTTTTT
TRBD1 | - | TRBJ2-7 | TRBV11-3 | CASSLGGGQGANEQYF | TGTGCCAGCAGCTTGGGAGGCGGACAGGGGGCGAACGAGCAGTACTTC
- | - | TRBJ1-6 | TRBV19 | CASSPVRQASTALHF | TGTGCCAGTAGTCCCGTACGACAGGCATCTACTGCCCTCCACTTT
TRBD1 | - | TRBJ1-1 | TRBV4-1 | CASSQAFRNRAGGTEAFF | TGCGCCAGCAGCCAAGCTTTTCGAAACAGGGCAGGGGGCACTGAAGCTTTCTTT
- | - | TRBJ1-1 | TRBV7-2 | CASSPPRAPTNTEAFF | TGTGCCAGCAGCCCTCCGAGGGCGCCCACCAACACTGAAGCTTTCTTT
TRBD2 | - | TRBJ2-5 | TRBV18 | CASSRGTSSGETQYF | TGTGCCAGCTCTCGGGGGACTAGTTCGGGTGAGACCCAGTACTTC
TRBD2 | - | TRBJ2-3 | TRBV30 | CAWSVGSSGRDTQYF | TGTGCCTGGAGTGTAGGGTCTAGCGGACGAGATACGCAGTATTTT
TRBD2 | - | TRBJ2-1 | TRBV14 | CASSPPWGGRAHNEQFF | TGTGCCAGCAGCCCTCCCTGGGGGGGGAGGGCCCACAATGAGCAGTTCTTC
- | - | TRBJ1-1 | TRBV12-3/TRBV12-4 | CASKYRENTEAFF | TGTGCCAGCAAATACAGGGAGAACACTGAAGCTTTCTTT
- | - | TRBJ1-2 | TRBV4-1 | CASSQVPAYYGYTF | TGCGCCAGCAGCCAAGTTCCAGCGTACTATGGCTACACCTTC
- | - | TRBJ2-7 | TRBV5-5 | CASSLGSGGSSYEQYF | TGTGCCAGCAGCTTGGGTTCGGGGGGCTCATCCTACGAGCAGTACTTC
TRBD2 | once | TRBJ2-1 | TRBV24-1 | CATSDTAGGLYNEQFF | TGTGCCACCAGTGATACAGCGGGAGGACTCTACAATGAGCAGTTCTTC
- | - | TRBJ1-3 | TRBV6-5 | CASSTGNSGNTIYF | TGTGCCAGCAGCACAGGGAACTCTGGAAACACCATATATTTT
- | - | TRBJ1-6 | TRBV2 | CASRSGGLATPLHF | TGTGCCAGCAGATCCGGGGGGTTGGCAACACCCCTCCACTTT
- | - | TRBJ1-4 | TRBV6-4 | CASRPTANNEKLFF | TGTGCCAGCAGACCGACAGCCAATAATGAAAAACTGTTTTTT
TRBD1 | - | TRBJ1-6 | TRBV3-1/TRBV3-2 | CASVQGTDSPLHF | TGTGCCAGCGTACAGGGGACAGATTCACCCCTCCACTTT
TRBD1 | - | TRBJ1-2 | TRBV24-1 | CATSDHRDSKSYTF | TGTGCCACCAGTGACCACCGGGACAGCAAAAGCTACACCTTC
- | - | TRBJ2-7 | TRBV11-3 | CASSLRPLDEQYF | TGTGCCAGCAGCTTAAGGCCCCTAGACGAGCAGTACTTC
TRBD1 | - | TRBJ2-1 | TRBV5-1 | CASSWGQGNEQFF | TGCGCCAGCAGCTGGGGACAGGGCAATGAGCAGTTCTTC
TRBD2 | once | TRBJ2-1 | TRBV19 | CASSISGGSYNEQFF | TGTGCCAGTAGTATAAGTGGCGGGAGTTACAATGAGCAGTTCTTC
TRBD1 | - | TRBJ1-5 | TRBV6-5 | CASSPRDRYRKHF | TGTGCCAGCAGCCCGCGGGACAGGTACAGAAAGCATTTT
- | - | TRBJ2-3 | TRBV6-5 | CASSYRVADTQYF | TGTGCCAGCAGTTACCGAGTCGCAGATACGCAGTATTTT
- | few | TRBJ2-7 | TRBV5-1 | CASSLVRGEQYF | TGCGCCAGCAGCTTGGTTAGAGGCGAGCAGTACTTC
- | - | TRBJ2-3 | TRBV5-8 | CASSLGLNRDTDTQYF | TGTGCCAGCAGCTTGGGACTTAACCGGGACACAGATACGCAGTATTTT
- | - | TRBJ1-2 | TRBV12-3/TRBV12-4 | CASSYRVGNGYTF | TGTGCCAGCAGTTACAGGGTAGGCAATGGCTACACCTTC
TRBD1 | - | TRBJ2-1 | TRBV6-1 | CASSEGWADRGGHNEQFF | TGTGCCAGCAGTGAAGGGTGGGCCGACAGGGGAGGCCACAATGAGCAGTTCTTC
TRBD1 | once | TRBJ2-5 | TRBV10-1 | CATARTGSETQYF | TGCGCCACCGCCCGGACAGGGTCGGAGACCCAGTACTTC
- | once | TRBJ2-1 | TRBV7-3 | CASSFLDTPYRAQFF | TGTGCCAGCAGCTTCTTGGACACCCCTTACCGTGCGCAGTTCTTC
TRBD1 | once | TRBJ2-7 | TRBV2 | CASSKERQGSYEQYF | TGTGCCAGCAGTAAAGAGAGACAGGGCTCCTACGAGCAGTACTTC
TRBD2 | - | TRBJ2-2 | TRBV5-4 | CASSSAGSGSPGELFF | TGTGCCAGCAGCTCGGCTGGTAGCGGGAGTCCCGGGGAGCTGTTTTTT
TRBD1 | - | TRBJ1-5 | TRBV5-1 | CASSLGQGSNQPQHF | TGCGCCAGCAGCCTAGGACAGGGGAGCAATCAGCCCCAGCATTTT
TRBD1 | once | TRBJ1-1 | TRBV19 | CASSIEARGPGNTEAFF | TGTGCCAGTAGTATAGAGGCCAGGGGGCCAGGGAACACTGAAGCTTTCTTT
TRBD1 | - | TRBJ1-2 | TRBV27 | CASSPLRTGVNYGYTF | TGTGCCAGCAGTCCTCTCCGGACAGGGGTTAACTATGGCTACACCTTC
- | once | TRBJ1-1 | TRBV10-3 | CAIARQSLNTEAFF | TGTGCCATCGCACGACAGTCGCTGAACACTGAAGCTTTCTTT
- | - | TRBJ2-2 | TRBV7-3 | CASSPNTGELFF | TGTGCCAGCAGCCCTAACACCGGGGAGCTGTTTTTT
TRBD1 | - | TRBJ1-6 | TRBV27 | CASSQGQGQRSPLHF | TGTGCCAGCAGTCAGGGACAGGGGCAGAGGTCACCCCTCCACTTT
TRBD1 | once | TRBJ2-7 | TRBV25-1 | CASSEGPTGLSGEQYF | TGTGCCAGCAGTGAGGGTCCGACAGGGCTTTCTGGCGAGCAGTACTTC
TRBD1 | - | TRBJ1-2 | TRBV7-9 | CASSVGQGLYGYTF | TGTGCCAGCAGCGTTGGACAGGGTTTGTATGGCTACACCTTC
- | - | TRBJ1-2 | TRBV4-3 | CASSQDKGLPWDYGYTF | TGCGCCAGCAGCCAAGACAAGGGGCTCCCATGGGACTATGGCTACACCTTC
- | - | TRBJ1-5 | TRBV6-1 | CASSERRRGRDQPQHF | TGTGCCAGCAGTGAAAGGAGGAGGGGTAGGGATCAGCCCCAGCATTTT
- | - | TRBJ1-2 | TRBV5-8 | CASSLESANYGYTF | TGTGCCAGCAGCTTGGAGAGCGCTAACTATGGCTACACCTTC
TRBD1 | - | TRBJ1-1 | TRBV7-9 | CASSLDGQGFTEAFF | TGTGCCAGCAGCTTAGATGGACAGGGGTTCACTGAAGCTTTCTTT
TRBD2 | - | TRBJ2-1 | TRBV18 | CASSRSGSSYNEQFF | TGTGCCAGCTCACGAAGCGGGAGCTCCTACAATGAGCAGTTCTTC
TRBD1 | once | TRBJ1-4 | TRBV5-1 | CASSSRQGGEKLFF | TGCGCCAGCAGCTCCCGACAGGGGGGGGAAAAACTGTTTTTT